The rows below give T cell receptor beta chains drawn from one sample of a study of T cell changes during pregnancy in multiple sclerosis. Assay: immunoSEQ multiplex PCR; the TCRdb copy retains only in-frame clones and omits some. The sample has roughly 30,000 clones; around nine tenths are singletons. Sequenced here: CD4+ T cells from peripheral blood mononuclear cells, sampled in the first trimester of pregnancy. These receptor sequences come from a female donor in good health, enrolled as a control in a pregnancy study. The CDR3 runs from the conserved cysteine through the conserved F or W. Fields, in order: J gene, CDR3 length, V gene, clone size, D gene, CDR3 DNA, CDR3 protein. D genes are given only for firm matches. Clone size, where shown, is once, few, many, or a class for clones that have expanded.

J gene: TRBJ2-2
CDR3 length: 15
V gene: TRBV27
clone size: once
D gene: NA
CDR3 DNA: TGTGCCAGCAGTTTAAGAGGACAGAACACCGGGGAGCTGTTTTTT
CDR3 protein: CASSLRGQNTGELFF

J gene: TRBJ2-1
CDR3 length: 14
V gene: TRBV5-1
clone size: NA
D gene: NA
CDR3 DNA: TGCGCCAGCAGCCCGAATACAGCGTCGGGAGAGCAGTTCTTC
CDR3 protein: CASSPNTASGEQFF

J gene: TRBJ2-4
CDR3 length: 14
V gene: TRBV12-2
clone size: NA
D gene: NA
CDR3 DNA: TGTGCAAGTCGCTTAGATAGCGCAAAAAACATTCAGTACTTC
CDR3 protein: CASRLDSAKNIQYF

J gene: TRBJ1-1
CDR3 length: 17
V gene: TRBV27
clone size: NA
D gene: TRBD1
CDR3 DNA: TGTGCCAGCAGCCAGGACAGGCCCCTGCGAGATCTCACTGAAGCTTTCTTT
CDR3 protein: CASSQDRPLRDLTEAFF

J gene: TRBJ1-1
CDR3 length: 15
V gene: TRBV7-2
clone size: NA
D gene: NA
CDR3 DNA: TGTGCCAGCAGCAATACAGGGAACCTAAACACTGAAGCTTTCTTT
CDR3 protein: CASSNTGNLNTEAFF

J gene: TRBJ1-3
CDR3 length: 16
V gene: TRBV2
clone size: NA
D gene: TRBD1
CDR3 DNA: TGTGCCAGCAGTGCGAAGGGACAGGTCTCTGGAAACACCATATATTTT
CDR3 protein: CASSAKGQVSGNTIYF

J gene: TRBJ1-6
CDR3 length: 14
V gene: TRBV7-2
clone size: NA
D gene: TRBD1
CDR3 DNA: TGTGCCAGCAGCCTGGACAGGAATGATTCACCCCTCCACTTT
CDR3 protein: CASSLDRNDSPLHF

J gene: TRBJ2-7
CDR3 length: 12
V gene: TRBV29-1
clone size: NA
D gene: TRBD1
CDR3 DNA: TGCAGCGTGGGACAGGGGGCGGGGGAGCAGTACTTC
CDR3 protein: CSVGQGAGEQYF

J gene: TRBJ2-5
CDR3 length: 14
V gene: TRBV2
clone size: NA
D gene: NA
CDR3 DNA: TGTGCCAGCAGTGAATCAGGGGTAGGGGAGACCCAGTACTTC
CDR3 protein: CASSESGVGETQYF

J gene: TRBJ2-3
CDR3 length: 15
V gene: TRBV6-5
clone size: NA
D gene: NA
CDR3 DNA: TGTGCCAGCAGTTACTCGAGGGCTCCCACAGATACGCAGTATTTT
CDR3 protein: CASSYSRAPTDTQYF

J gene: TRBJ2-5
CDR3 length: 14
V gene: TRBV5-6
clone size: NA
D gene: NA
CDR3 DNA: TGTGCCAGCAGCGTAATAACAGAGCGGGAGACCCAGTACTTC
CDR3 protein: CASSVITERETQYF

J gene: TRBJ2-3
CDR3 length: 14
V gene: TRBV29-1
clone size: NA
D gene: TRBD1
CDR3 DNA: TGCAGCGTTGGGACAGGGGCGAGTTCAGATACGCAGTATTTT
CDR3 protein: CSVGTGASSDTQYF

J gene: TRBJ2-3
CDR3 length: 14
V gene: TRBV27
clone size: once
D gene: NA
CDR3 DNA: TGTGCCAGCAGAAGACAGCCTAGCACAGATACGCAGTATTTT
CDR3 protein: CASRRQPSTDTQYF

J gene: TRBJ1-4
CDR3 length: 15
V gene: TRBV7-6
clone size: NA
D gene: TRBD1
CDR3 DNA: TGTGCCAGCAGCCAATGGACAGGATCTAATGAAAAACTGTTTTTT
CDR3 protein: CASSQWTGSNEKLFF

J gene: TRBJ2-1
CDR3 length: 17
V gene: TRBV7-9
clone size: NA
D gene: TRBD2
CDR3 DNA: TGTGCCAGCAGCTTAGGGTTGGTGACTAGCGGTAACAATGAGCAGTTCTTC
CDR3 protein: CASSLGLVTSGNNEQFF

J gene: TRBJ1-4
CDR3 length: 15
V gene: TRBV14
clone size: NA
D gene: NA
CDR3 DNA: TGTGCCAGCAGCCAATTCGGACAAGCTAATGAAAAACTGTTTTTT
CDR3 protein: CASSQFGQANEKLFF

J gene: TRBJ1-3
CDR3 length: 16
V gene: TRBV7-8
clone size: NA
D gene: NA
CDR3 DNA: TGTGCCAGCAGCTTTACCAGGCCAAGCTCTGGAAACACCATATATTTT
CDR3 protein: CASSFTRPSSGNTIYF

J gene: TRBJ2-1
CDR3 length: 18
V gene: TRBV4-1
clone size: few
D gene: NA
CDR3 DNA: TGCGCCAGCAGCCAGGTAGATTTAGGGTTCGGAGGTGGAAATGAGCAGTTCTTC
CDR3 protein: CASSQVDLGFGGGNEQFF

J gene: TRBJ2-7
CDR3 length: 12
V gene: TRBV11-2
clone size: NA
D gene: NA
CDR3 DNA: TGTGCCAGCAGCCCACTAGGCTACGAGCAGTACTTC
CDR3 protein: CASSPLGYEQYF

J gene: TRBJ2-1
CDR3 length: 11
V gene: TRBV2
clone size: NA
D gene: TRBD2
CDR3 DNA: TGTGCCAGCAGTCTGACTAGCGGGCAGTTCTTC
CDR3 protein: CASSLTSGQFF

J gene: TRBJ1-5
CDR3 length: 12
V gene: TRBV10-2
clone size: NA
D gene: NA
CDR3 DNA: TGCGCCAGCAGTGAGGGAGTGGGGCCCCAGCATTTT
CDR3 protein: CASSEGVGPQHF

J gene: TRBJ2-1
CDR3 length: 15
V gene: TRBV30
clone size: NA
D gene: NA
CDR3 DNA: TGTGCCTGGAGGACGGTAGGGGGAAACTACAATGAGCAGTTCTTC
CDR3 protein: CAWRTVGGNYNEQFF

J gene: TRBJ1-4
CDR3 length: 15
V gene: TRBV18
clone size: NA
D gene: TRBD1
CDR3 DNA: TGTGCCAGCTCACCAAGGACAGGAGGGACTGAAAAACTGTTTTTT
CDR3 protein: CASSPRTGGTEKLFF

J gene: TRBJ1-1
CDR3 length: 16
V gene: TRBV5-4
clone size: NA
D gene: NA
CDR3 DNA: TGTGCCAGCAGCTTGGGTGTCGGGGTGGGGGGGACTGAAGCTTTCTTT
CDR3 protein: CASSLGVGVGGTEAFF

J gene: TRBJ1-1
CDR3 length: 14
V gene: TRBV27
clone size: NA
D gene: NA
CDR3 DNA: TGTGCCAGCAGTTCCCGGACATCAAACACTGAAGCTTTCTTT
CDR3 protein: CASSSRTSNTEAFF

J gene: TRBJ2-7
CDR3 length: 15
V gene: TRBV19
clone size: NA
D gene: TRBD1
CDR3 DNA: TGTGCCAGTAGTATTTTCGGGGACAGGGGATACGAGCAGTACTTC
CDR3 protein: CASSIFGDRGYEQYF

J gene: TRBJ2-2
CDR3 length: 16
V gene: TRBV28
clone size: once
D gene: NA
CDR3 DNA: TGTGCCAGCAGCCAAGGTGGGGCCCACTCCACCGGGGAGCTGTTTTTT
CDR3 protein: CASSQGGAHSTGELFF

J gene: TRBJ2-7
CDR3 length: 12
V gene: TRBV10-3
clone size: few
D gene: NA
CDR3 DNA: TGTGCCGGCGCCGGGGGGCCGGGCGAGCAGTACTTC
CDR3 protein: CAGAGGPGEQYF

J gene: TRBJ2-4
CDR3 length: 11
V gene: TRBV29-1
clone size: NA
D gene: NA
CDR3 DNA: TGCAGCGTTGGCAGGGAAAACATTCAGTACTTC
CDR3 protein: CSVGRENIQYF

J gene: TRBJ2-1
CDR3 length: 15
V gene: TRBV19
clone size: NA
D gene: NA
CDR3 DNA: TGTGCCAGTAGTATAGAGGCGGGGTCCCACAATGAGCAGTTCTTC
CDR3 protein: CASSIEAGSHNEQFF

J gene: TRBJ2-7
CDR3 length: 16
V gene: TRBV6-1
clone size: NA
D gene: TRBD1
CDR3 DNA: TGTGCCAGCAGTGAAGCCCACAGGGGGCCTACCTACGAGCAGTACTTC
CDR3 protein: CASSEAHRGPTYEQYF

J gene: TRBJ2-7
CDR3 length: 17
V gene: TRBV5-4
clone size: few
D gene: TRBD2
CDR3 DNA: TGTGCCAGCAGCTTGGGACTAGCGGGGGCGAGCTCCTACGAGCAGTACTTC
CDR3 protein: CASSLGLAGASSYEQYF

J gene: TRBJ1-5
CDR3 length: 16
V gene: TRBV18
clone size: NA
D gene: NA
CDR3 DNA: TGTGCCAGCTCAACTAGGACCGTAAATAGCAATCAGCCCCAGCATTTT
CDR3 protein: CASSTRTVNSNQPQHF

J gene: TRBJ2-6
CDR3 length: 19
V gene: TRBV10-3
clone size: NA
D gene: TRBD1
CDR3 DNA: TGTGCCATCAGTAAACCGGGACAGGGGGAGGTTACTGGGGCCAACGTCCTGACTTTC
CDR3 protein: CAISKPGQGEVTGANVLTF

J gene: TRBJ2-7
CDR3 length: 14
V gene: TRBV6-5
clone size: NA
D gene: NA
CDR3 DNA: TGTGCCAGCAGTTACTCCGCGGCAGGGGACGAGCAGTACTTC
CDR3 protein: CASSYSAAGDEQYF

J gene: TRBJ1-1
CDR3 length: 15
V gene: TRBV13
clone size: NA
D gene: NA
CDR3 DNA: TGTGCCAGCAGCTCAGCGGACGGGTTGAACACTGAAGCTTTCTTT
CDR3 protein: CASSSADGLNTEAFF

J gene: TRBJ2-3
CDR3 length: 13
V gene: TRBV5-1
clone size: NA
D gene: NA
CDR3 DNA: TGCGCCAGCAGCCGGGGGATGGGGGGTACGCAGTATTTT
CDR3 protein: CASSRGMGGTQYF

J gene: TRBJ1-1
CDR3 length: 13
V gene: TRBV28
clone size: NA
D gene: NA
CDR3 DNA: TGTGCCAGCAAGGTCGACAGTGGGGCTGAAGCTTTCTTT
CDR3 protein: CASKVDSGAEAFF

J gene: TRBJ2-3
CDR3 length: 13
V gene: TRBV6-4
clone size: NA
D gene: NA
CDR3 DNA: TGTGCCAGCAGTGACTCGGTCAGGGGCACGCAGTATTTT
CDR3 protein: CASSDSVRGTQYF

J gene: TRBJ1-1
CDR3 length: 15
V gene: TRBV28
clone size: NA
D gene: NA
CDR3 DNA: TGTGCCAGCAGTTTAAGGCAGGGCGCGAACACTGAAGCTTTCTTT
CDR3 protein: CASSLRQGANTEAFF

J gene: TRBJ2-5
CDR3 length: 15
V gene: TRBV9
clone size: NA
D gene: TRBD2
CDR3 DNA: TGTGCCAGCAGCGTAGCGGCGGGGGGGCCGGAGACCCAGTACTTC
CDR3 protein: CASSVAAGGPETQYF

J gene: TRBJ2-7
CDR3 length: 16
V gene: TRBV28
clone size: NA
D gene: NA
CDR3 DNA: TGTGCCAGCGTGGGCGGAGGCGGCCCGACCTCCTACGAGCAGTACTTC
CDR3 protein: CASVGGGGPTSYEQYF

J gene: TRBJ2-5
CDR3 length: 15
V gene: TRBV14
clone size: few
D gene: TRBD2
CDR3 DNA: TGTGCCAGCAGCCGAGGAGCGGGAGTTGGAGAGACCCAGTACTTC
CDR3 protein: CASSRGAGVGETQYF

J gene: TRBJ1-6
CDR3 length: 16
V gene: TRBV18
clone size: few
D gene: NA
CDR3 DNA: TGTGCCAGCTCTCGGGAGATGAGCTCCTATAATTCACCCCTCCACTTT
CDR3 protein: CASSREMSSYNSPLHF

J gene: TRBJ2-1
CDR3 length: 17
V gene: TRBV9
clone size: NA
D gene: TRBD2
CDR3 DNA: TGTGCCAGCAGCGTAGGGATTAGCGGGAGGGGGTACAATGAGCAGTTCTTC
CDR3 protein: CASSVGISGRGYNEQFF

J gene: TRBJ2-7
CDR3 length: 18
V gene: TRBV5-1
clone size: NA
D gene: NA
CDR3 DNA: TGCGCCAGCAGCTTGGCCAAAGTCGAAGGCCCTAGCTCCTACGAGCAGTACTTC
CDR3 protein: CASSLAKVEGPSSYEQYF